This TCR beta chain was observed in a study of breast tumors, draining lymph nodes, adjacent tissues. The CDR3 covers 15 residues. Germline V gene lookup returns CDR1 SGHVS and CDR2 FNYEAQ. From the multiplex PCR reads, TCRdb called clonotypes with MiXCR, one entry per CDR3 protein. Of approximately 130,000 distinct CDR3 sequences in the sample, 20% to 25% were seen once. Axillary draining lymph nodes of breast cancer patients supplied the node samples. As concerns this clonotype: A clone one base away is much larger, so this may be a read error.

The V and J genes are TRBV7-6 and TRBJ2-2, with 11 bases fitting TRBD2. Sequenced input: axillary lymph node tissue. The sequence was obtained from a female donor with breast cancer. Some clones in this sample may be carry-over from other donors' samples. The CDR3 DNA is TGTGCCAGCAGCGAACTAGCGGGAGCGGGCGGGGAGCTGTATTTT. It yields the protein CASSELAGAGGELYF.